This T cell receptor beta chain is drawn from a study of shared clonotypes between healthy human individuals. How the authors handled the data: Sequence data from immunoSEQ were junction-only and lacked quality scores; consequently, filtering differed. This table comes from immunoSEQ multiplex PCR, and its TCRdb copy is limited to in-frame clones, with some not included. That table supplies the V and J calls and clone size; D and trimming were determined from the DNA. The data contain 1.6 million or so clones, around 95% of them singletons. The germline CDR1 and CDR2 sequences are SGHRS and YFSETQ. V dropped 2 bases and J dropped 5; count of bases not matched to a gene: 8. This CDR3 comprises 16 residues. The study separated CD4+ cells into CD45RA+ naive and CD45RA-negative memory subsets.

Sequenced: naive CD4+ T cells sorted from blood. Subset: CD45RA+ positively selected. The sequence came from a man between 25 and 39 years old in good health. V and J are TRBV5-1 and TRBJ2-3, with 10 nucleotides matching TRBD2. The CDR3 nucleotides read TGCGCCAGCAGCTTCCAGACTAGCGGGCTGATAGATACGCAGTATTTT. Translating it yields CASSFQTSGLIDTQYF.